These 30 T cell receptor beta chains share one sample of origin, sequenced in a study of siplizumab effects on memory and regulatory T cells. Data came from immunoSEQ multiplex PCR; TCRdb stores just in-frame clones and leaves some out. Among 75,000 to 95,000 clones listed, about 87% were seen once. Material for sequencing was CD4+ T cells sorted from blood. These receptors originate from a human donor in good health.

The V call is TRBV30, the J call TRBJ1-1; D uncertain. Germline V lookup: CDR1 GTSNPN, CDR2 SVGIG (reference sequence). This CDR3 comprises 13 residues. Trimming cost V 4 bases and J 5 bases, with 14 bases left between them. CDR3 region: CAWTVRRRTEAFF. CDR3 DNA: TGTGCCTGGACGGTTCGTCGGCGGACTGAAGCTTTCTTT.

This chain uses TRBV19 with TRBJ2-1, with 7 bases that match TRBD1. The length of the CDR3 is 14 residues. The trim removed 5 bases at V and 9 bases at J, leaving 10 bases unmatched. Germline values: CDR1 LNHDA, CDR2 SQIVND (reference sequence). The CDR3: CASSLIRQGGEQFF. CDR3 nucleotides: TGTGCCAGTAGTTTAATACGACAGGGCGGTGAGCAGTTCTTC.

This rearrangement joins TRBV7-8 to TRBJ1-3, with D hard to call. Germline CDR1 reads SGHVS; CDR2 reads FQNEAQ. Between the trimmed V and J ends, which lost 5 bases and 2 bases, there was a span of 13 bases. CDR3 length: 15 residues. For the CDR3, the DNA is TGTGCCAGCAGCCCCCCCGGGAGGCCTGGAAACACCATATATTTT. This sequence encodes CASSPPGRPGNTIYF.

This clone has more than one count but fewer than ten. The chain employs TRBV7-9 and TRBJ2-5; no reliable D call. The CDR3 has 14 residues. V was shortened by 5 bases and J by 0 bases, with 10 bases between the two germline ends. Germline V lookup: CDR1 SEHNR, CDR2 FQNEAQ (reference sequence). The CDR3 sequence is CASSPRLDQETQYF. CDR3 sequence (DNA): TGTGCCAGCAGCCCCAGGTTGGACCAAGAGACCCAGTACTTC.

V usage is TRBV30 and J usage is TRBJ1-3; 9 nucleotides match TRBD1. This CDR3 spans 14 amino acids. Germline V gives CDR1 GTSNPN, CDR2 SVGIG (reference sequence). Trimming at V came to 1 base and at J to 3 bases, leaving 1 base not matched to a gene. Here the CDR3 reads CAWSADRGGNTIYF. CDR3 DNA: TGTGCCTGGAGTGCGGACAGGGGTGGAAACACCATATATTTT.

The chain combines TRBV6-6 with TRBJ2-1; 15 positions match TRBD2. CDR3 size: 15 residues. Germline assignment: CDR1 MNHNY and CDR2 SVGAGI (reference sequence). V lost 5 bases and J lost 7; bases outside the gene matches: 3. CDR3 in DNA: TGTGCCAGCAGTCGGACTAGCGGGAGGGGGAATGAGCAGTTCTTC. Amino acid sequence: CASSRTSGRGNEQFF.

This clone was recorded once. The chain couples TRBV19 to TRBJ2-1; 8 nucleotides agree with TRBD2. Unmatched junction bases numbered 9, after V lost 4 bases and J lost 4 bases. CDR3 length: 16 residues. CDR1 LNHDA and CDR2 SQIVND come from the germline V gene (reference sequence). The CDR3 loop is CASSKLADARYNEQFF. For the CDR3, the DNA is TGTGCCAGTAGTAAACTAGCGGACGCCAGGTACAATGAGCAGTTCTTC.

In this sample, this clone turned up a few times. This chain joins TRBV27 and TRBJ2-2; TRBD2 aligns across 7 bases. Germline assignment: CDR1 MNHEY and CDR2 SMNVEV (reference sequence). V shed 6 bases and J 3 bases; nucleotides not matched to a gene: 7. This CDR3 has 15 amino acids. CDR3 region: CASRRTSLDTGELFF. DNA for the CDR3: TGTGCCAGCAGGAGGACTAGTCTGGACACCGGGGAGCTGTTTTTT.

The CDR3 sequence is CASSLQAMPYEQYF. For the CDR3, the DNA is TGCGCCAGCAGCTTGCAGGCTATGCCCTACGAGCAGTACTTC. The rearrangement joins TRBV5-1 to TRBJ2-7; D uncertain. The V end lost 1 base, the J end lost 2 bases, and 10 bases lay between the germline ends. The CDR3 consists of 14 residues. Germline V lookup: CDR1 SGHRS, CDR2 YFSETQ.

The chain uses TRBV29-1 and TRBJ2-3, with 8 nucleotides matching TRBD1. CDR1 is SQVTM, CDR2 ANQGSEA, per germline. The CDR3 is 13 residues long. The J segment lost 1 base and the V segment lost 6 bases, leaving 3 bases of the junction unmatched. The CDR3 region is CSVRGLGTDTQYF. Here the CDR3 DNA reads TGCAGCGTCAGGGGGCTTGGCACAGATACGCAGTATTTT.

The J gene is TRBJ2-7, the V gene TRBV5-4; 9 positions match TRBD2. The trim removed 5 bases at V and 0 bases at J, leaving 6 bases unmatched. This CDR3 comprises 15 residues. Germline CDR1 SGHNT, CDR2 YYREEE (reference sequence). The CDR3 DNA reads as TGTGCCAGCAGGACCGGGACTAGCACCTCCTACGAGCAGTACTTC. This gives the protein CASRTGTSTSYEQYF.

This clone was detected only once. The gene calls are TRBV28 and TRBJ1-2; the D is unclear. Trimming took off 4 bases at V and 2 bases at J, with 14 bases between the two ends. Germline CDR1 is MDHEN and CDR2 is SYDVKM. The CDR3 has 15 residues. The CDR3 region is CASSSSAEGNYGYTF. The CDR3 bases are TGTGCCAGCAGTTCCAGTGCCGAGGGAAACTATGGCTACACCTTC.

This chain connects TRBV7-6 to TRBJ2-5; the match to TRBD1 covers 10 bases. Germline V gives CDR1 SGHVS, CDR2 FNYEAQ. V lost 1 base to trimming and J lost 5 bases; unmatched junction nucleotides: 1. This CDR3 spans 14 amino acids. In DNA form, the CDR3 reads TGTGCCAGCAGCTTAGGGACAGGGGGGGAGACCCAGTACTTC. It yields the protein CASSLGTGGETQYF.

This clone was detected once. The chain uses TRBV5-1 and TRBJ2-3, with 13 bases that match TRBD2. The CDR3 runs 18 residues. CDR1 is SGHRS and CDR2 is YFSETQ in the germline V gene. V was pared by 0 bases and J by 7 bases, with 11 bases of the junction left unmatched. The CDR3 sequence is CASSLGGLAGVRENTQYF. In DNA, the CDR3 is TGCGCCAGCAGCTTGGGCGGACTAGCGGGAGTTCGAGAGAATACGCAGTATTTT.

The V call is TRBV4-3, the J call TRBJ1-2, with D possibly being TRBD1 (5 bases). Between the trimmed V and J ends, which lost 0 bases and 0 bases, there was a span of 14 bases. Germline V lookup: CDR1 LGHNA, CDR2 YSLEER. This CDR3 is 17 amino acids long. CDR3 bases: TGCGCCAGCAGCCAAGATCCCCCGGGGCCGACTAACTATGGCTACACCTTC. Its protein is CASSQDPPGPTNYGYTF.

The genes are TRBV7-2 and TRBJ2-3; D is perhaps TRBD2 (6 bases). Trimming took off 2 bases at V and 1 base at J, with 10 bases between the two ends. CDR1 is SGHTA, CDR2 FQGNSA, per germline. The CDR3 runs to 15 residues. The CDR3 is CASSLRSGRTDTQYF. As DNA, the CDR3 is TGTGCCAGCAGCTTACGTAGCGGTCGCACAGATACGCAGTATTTT.

The J gene is TRBJ1-3, the V gene TRBV12-5; D remains unclear. Germline CDR1 and CDR2: LGHNT and FRNRAP. V was trimmed by 5 bases and J by 0 bases, leaving 11 bases between them. This CDR3 has 15 residues. CDR3 in amino acids: CASGLRAPSGNTIYF. In DNA, the CDR3 is TGTGCTAGTGGTCTTCGGGCCCCCTCTGGAAACACCATATATTTT.

The V and J genes are TRBV7-2 and TRBJ2-3, with 7 bases aligning to TRBD2. Germline CDR1 is SGHTA and CDR2 is FQGNSA. The CDR3 spans 14 residues. V was pared by 4 bases and J by 0 bases, with 1 base of the junction left unmatched. The CDR3 loop reads CASSWGGSTDTQYF. CDR3 in DNA: TGTGCCAGCAGCTGGGGGGGGAGCACAGATACGCAGTATTTT.

This clone was detected only a few times. This chain connects TRBV6-4 to TRBJ1-2, with 8 positions matching TRBD1. The CDR3 has 15 amino acids. Germline V CDR1 and CDR2: MRHNA, SNTAGT. The V gene end was trimmed by 6 bases and the J gene end by 5 bases; junction bases not matched to a gene: 11. CDR3 in amino acids: CASRPEDRAPYGYTF. The DNA for the CDR3 is TGTGCCAGCAGGCCCGAGGACAGGGCCCCTTATGGCTACACCTTC.

CDR3 in DNA: TGTGCCAGCTCACCGGGACAGCCGAGAGAGACCCAGTACTTC. This encodes CASSPGQPRETQYF. This rearrangement joins TRBV18 to TRBJ2-5; 7 nucleotides match TRBD1. Germline loops: CDR1 KGHSH, CDR2 LQKENI. The ends lost 3 bases at V and 4 bases at J; junction bases unmatched: 5. The CDR3 spans 14 residues.

The rearrangement uses TRBV6-1 and TRBJ1-5, with 7 bases that match TRBD1. This CDR3 has 13 residues. CDR1 and CDR2 from the germline V gene are MNHNS and SASEGT. J gave up 4 bases and V 8 bases, and 5 bases lay outside the gene matches. CDR3 nucleotide sequence: TGTGCCAGCGGGGACAGAACGAATCAGCCCCAGCATTTT. Translating gives CASGDRTNQPQHF.

This clone was seen only once. The V gene is TRBV18, the J gene TRBJ1-2, with a tentative D call TRBD1 (6 bases). CDR3 length: 15 residues. With 0 bases removed from V and 4 bases from J, the gap between germline ends came to 12 bases. CDR1 and CDR2 from the germline V gene are KGHSH and LQKENI. The CDR3 here is CASSPPGALGYGYTF. Written as DNA, the CDR3 is TGTGCCAGCTCACCACCGGGGGCGCTCGGCTATGGCTACACCTTC.

This clone was seen a single time. The junction does not match germline at one end; this may be a read error. This chain connects TRBV7-7 to TRBJ2-2; TRBD2 matches at 8 bases. The CDR3 length is 16 residues. CDR1 is SSHAT, CDR2 FNYEAQ, per germline (reference sequence). The DNA for the CDR3 is TGTGCTAGCAGCCTTTTGGCGGGAGGGAACACCGGGGAGCTGTTTTTT. Its protein is CASSLLAGGNTGELFF.

The chain couples TRBV21-1 to TRBJ2-2. TRBV21-1 is an annotated pseudogene. The CDR3 extends over 16 amino acids. The CDR3 nucleotides read TGTGCCAGCAGCTCCCCCCCCGGCATCCGTACCGGGGAGCTGTTTTTT. Translation: CASSSPPGIRTGELFF.

This CDR3 is CASSPTGVSGSTDTQYF. DNA for the CDR3: TGTGCCAGCAGCCCGACCGGGGTGAGCGGGAGCACAGATACGCAGTATTTT. The chain employs TRBV4-2 and TRBJ2-3; D may be TRBD2 (6 bases). Deletions cut 4 bases from V and 0 bases from J, with 17 bases between. Per germline, CDR1 LGHNA and CDR2 YNFKEQ. The CDR3 loop spans 17 amino acids.

The chain joins TRBV21-1 to TRBJ2-7; the table's D call TRBD1 went unverified against the DNA. TRBV21-1 is flagged as a pseudogene. There are 17 residues in the CDR3. DNA for the CDR3: TGTGCCAGCAGCCCTCCCAACAGGGGCGCTAGCTCCTACGAGCAGTACTTC. The encoded protein is CASSPPNRGASSYEQYF.

The chain recombines TRBV5-1 with TRBJ2-6; a weak D match, TRBD1 (5 bases). Germline V lookup: CDR1 SGHRS, CDR2 YFSETQ. The CDR3 is made up of 17 amino acids. Trimming took 0 bases from V and 2 from J, leaving 12 bases between them. The CDR3 reads CASSLEAGSAGANVLTF. CDR3 sequence (DNA): TGCGCCAGCAGCTTGGAGGCAGGGTCGGCTGGGGCCAACGTCCTGACTTTC.

The chain uses TRBV28 and TRBJ2-2; no clear D. CDR1 and CDR2 (germline): MDHEN, SYDVKM. V lost 7 bases and J 3 bases, leaving 9 bases between the germline ends. The CDR3 is made up of 13 amino acids. CDR3 sequence (DNA): TGTGCCAGCACCCGGCATGACACCGGGGAGCTGTTTTTT. Amino acids: CASTRHDTGELFF. The variable domain in full, completed from reference TRBV28 and TRBJ2-2, reads DVKVTQSSRYLVKRTGEKVFLECVQDMDHENMFWYRQDPGLGLRLIYFSYDVKMKEKGDIPEGYSVSREKKERFSLILESASTNQTSMYLCASTRHDTGELFFGEGSRLTVL.

This rearrangement joins TRBV6-1 to TRBJ2-1; 12 nucleotides match TRBD2. Germline loops: CDR1 MNHNS, CDR2 SASEGT. The CDR3 extends over 14 amino acids. After removal of 6 bases from V and 7 bases from J, the junction contained 4 bases not matched to a gene. CDR3 protein: CASRASGRGNEQFF. The DNA for the CDR3 is TGTGCCAGCAGAGCTAGCGGGAGGGGGAATGAGCAGTTCTTC.

DNA for the CDR3: TGTGCCAGCAGTCCCCGGGGACAGGGGTCCTACGAGCAGTACTTC. It is translated as CASSPRGQGSYEQYF. The chain employs TRBV6-5 and TRBJ2-7, with 10 bases that match TRBD1. CDR1 and CDR2 from the germline V gene are MNHEY and SVGAGI. CDR3 length: 15 residues. Trimming cost V 5 bases and J 1 base; bases outside gene matches: 5.